A single sample gave rise to the 26 T cell receptor beta chains below, sequenced in a study of siplizumab effects on memory and regulatory T cells. Using immunoSEQ multiplex PCR, the repertoire was profiled, and TCRdb retains in-frame clones only, with some absent. The table includes 99,000 or so clones, 93% detected once. Specimen: Tregs sorted from blood. The receptors stem from a human donor in good health.

This chain links TRBV6-1 with TRBJ1-1, with D perhaps TRBD1 (5 bases). Trimming removed 9 bases from V and 0 bases from J, with 11 bases in between. The CDR3 sequence is 13 residues long. Germline CDR1 reads MNHNS; CDR2 reads SASEGT. Here the CDR3 DNA reads TGTGCCAGTGGGGCGGTGATGAACACTGAAGCTTTCTTT. As protein: CASGAVMNTEAFF.

The CDR3 nucleotides are TGTGCCAGCAGCTCCCTAGGTCGGGCCACTGAAGCTTTCTTT. This codes for CASSSLGRATEAFF. V usage is TRBV5-6 and J usage is TRBJ1-1; D gene uncertain. Germline loops: CDR1 SGHDT, CDR2 YYEEEE. This CDR3 has 14 residues. The germline V and J ends were trimmed by 3 bases and 4 bases, with 13 bases remaining between them.

J is TRBJ1-6 and V is TRBV11-2, with D unresolved. Between the trimmed V and J ends, which lost 0 bases and 16 bases, there was a span of 10 bases. The length of the CDR3 is 12 residues. Germline V gene data show CDR1 as SGHAT and CDR2 as FQNNGV. The CDR3 reads CASSLDSGTLHF. CDR3 DNA: TGTGCCAGCAGCTTAGATTCCGGAACTCTCCACTTT.

The chain employs TRBV7-2 and TRBJ2-2; D remains ambiguous. Trimming stripped 5 bases from V and 4 bases from J, with 17 bases between. The CDR3 runs 16 residues. Germline CDR1 and CDR2: SGHTA and FQGNSA. The chain's CDR3 is CASSPMPKMATGELFF. CDR3 bases: TGTGCCAGCAGCCCTATGCCGAAGATGGCCACCGGGGAGCTGTTTTTT.

The chain recombines TRBV10-3 with TRBJ2-3; maybe TRBD2 (5 bases). This CDR3 has 15 residues. Germline loops: CDR1 ENHRY, CDR2 SYGVKD. The germline V and J ends were trimmed by 5 bases and 3 bases, with 15 bases remaining between them. The CDR3 is CAISTRVRATDTQYF. In nucleotides, the CDR3 is TGTGCCATCAGTACTAGGGTTAGGGCAACAGATACGCAGTATTTT.

The chain joins TRBV6-5 to TRBJ2-4; weak D call: TRBD2 (5 bases). The CDR3 has 10 residues. The germline V gene encodes CDR1 MNHEY and CDR2 SVGAGI. The CDR3 nucleotides are TGTGCGATAGAGGGATGGGTCCAGTACTTC. This codes for CAIEGWVQYF.

V is TRBV27 and J is TRBJ2-6; D is ambiguous. V lost 6 bases and J 0 bases, leaving 6 bases between the germline ends. The germline CDR1 and CDR2 sequences are MNHEY and SMNVEV (reference sequence). CDR3 length: 14 residues. CDR3 loop: CASSSYSGANVLTF. Here the CDR3 DNA reads TGTGCCAGCAGCTCTTACTCTGGGGCCAACGTCCTGACTTTC.

This clone appeared once. The rearrangement joins TRBV5-1 to TRBJ2-7; 16 bases are shared with TRBD2. CDR3 length: 18 residues. Germline values: CDR1 SGHRS, CDR2 YFSETQ. The ends lost 5 bases at V and 0 bases at J; junction bases unmatched: 8. CDR3 sequence reads: CASSRGLAGGPGSYEQYF. CDR3 coding DNA: TGCGCCAGCAGTCGGGGACTAGCGGGAGGGCCCGGCTCCTACGAGCAGTACTTC.

This sequence joins TRBV2 and TRBJ1-1; TRBD1 is a possible D gene (5 bases). Germline V gives CDR1 SNHLY, CDR2 FYNNEI. V was trimmed by 2 bases and J by 3 bases, leaving 16 bases between them. The CDR3 covers 16 residues. The CDR3 loop reads CASSENLVQVDTEAFF. DNA of the CDR3: TGTGCCAGCAGTGAAAACTTGGTACAGGTAGACACTGAAGCTTTCTTT.

The genes are TRBV7-9 and TRBJ2-2; unclear D gene. The germline V gene encodes CDR1 SEHNR and CDR2 FQNEAQ (reference sequence). The CDR3 consists of 13 residues. Trimming took off 6 bases at V and 6 bases at J, with 11 bases between the two ends. This CDR3 reads CASSKTMAGELFF. The CDR3 DNA follows: TGTGCCAGCAGTAAGACCATGGCCGGGGAGCTGTTTTTT.

The rearrangement uses TRBV5-1 and TRBJ2-7; 8 nucleotides match TRBD1. The CDR3 is made up of 14 amino acids. Germline CDR1 reads SGHRS; CDR2 reads YFSETQ. J lost 3 bases, V lost 7 bases, and 9 bases had no gene match. Here the CDR3 reads CASRETGVYYEQYF. The CDR3 region has the DNA TGCGCCAGCCGAGAGACAGGGGTCTACTACGAGCAGTACTTC.

This chain links TRBV4-1 with TRBJ2-1; D is possibly TRBD1 (6 bases). Germline values: CDR1 MGHRA, CDR2 YSYEKL. The CDR3 is made up of 15 amino acids. V lost 3 bases, J lost 3 bases, and 12 bases lay in between. The CDR3 loop reads CASSQEDRLYNEQFF. The DNA for the CDR3 is TGCGCCAGCAGCCAGGAGGACAGACTCTACAATGAGCAGTTCTTC.

The J gene is TRBJ2-2, the V gene TRBV6-1; the D gene is possibly TRBD1 (6 bases). The ends were cut back, 3 bases at V and 2 bases at J, with 7 bases in the middle. CDR1 and CDR2 (germline): MNHNS, SASEGT. This CDR3 spans 14 amino acids. The CDR3 DNA reads TGTGCCAGCAGTGATGGGACAAACACCGGGGAGCTGTTTTTT. Translating gives CASSDGTNTGELFF.

This chain joins TRBV18 and TRBJ1-2; 7 nucleotides match TRBD1. The trim removed 2 bases at V and 3 bases at J, leaving 6 bases unmatched. CDR1 and CDR2 (germline): KGHSH, LQKENI. This CDR3 is built from 15 residues. CDR3 DNA sequence: TGTGCCAGCTCACCAGGGGCAGGGGGTGACTATGGCTACACCTTC. Translation: CASSPGAGGDYGYTF. Full variable domain (missing parts from reference TRBV18 and TRBJ1-2): NAGVMQNPRHLVRRRGQEARLRCSPMKGHSHVYWYRQLPEEGLKFMVYLQKENIIDESGMPKERFSAEFPKEGPSILRIQQVVRGDSAAYFCASSPGAGGDYGYTFGSGTRLTVV.

In the case of this clone: The limits of the CDR3 on the DNA are not certain, so only TCRdb's listed CDR3 is given. The genes are TRBV21-1 and TRBJ1-5; the table's D call, TRBD1, has no DNA check behind it. TRBV21-1 is tagged as a pseudogene. The CDR3 sequence runs 17 residues, both termini included. The CDR3 spells CASSIEEFGQGSQPQHF.

The chain links TRBV7-9 to TRBJ1-4; no definite D call. From germline, CDR1 is SEHNR and CDR2 FQNEAQ (reference sequence). This CDR3 is 14 amino acids long. V gave up 3 bases and J gave up 7 bases, with 12 bases separating them. CDR3 sequence (DNA): TGTGCCAGCAGCTTCCAGGCCACCGGTGAAAAACTGTTTTTT. It translates to CASSFQATGEKLFF.

The CDR3 DNA reads as TGTGCCAGAAGCTCATACCGGGACAGGGAGTACGAGCAGTACTTC. It specifies CARSSYRDREYEQYF. V usage is TRBV7-5 and J usage is TRBJ2-7; TRBD1 is the table's D call, not checked against the DNA. TRBV7-5 is a pseudogene. This CDR3 region has 15 residues.

V gene TRBV11-3 combines with J gene TRBJ2-7; 9 positions agree with TRBD1. V dropped 5 bases and J dropped 6; count of bases not matched to a gene: 8. The V gene's germline CDR1 is SGHNT and CDR2 YENEEA. The CDR3 is made up of 14 amino acids. Here the CDR3 reads CASSVRDRDGEQYF. Here the CDR3 DNA reads TGTGCCAGCAGCGTCCGGGACAGGGACGGCGAGCAGTACTTC.

The chain links TRBV13 to TRBJ1-1; weak D call: TRBD1 (5 bases). Deletions cut 1 base from V and 4 bases from J, with 16 bases between. This CDR3 is built from 16 residues. Germline assignment: CDR1 PRHDT and CDR2 FYEKMQ (reference sequence). CDR3 loop: CASSLVGRWSGTEAFF. Written as DNA, the CDR3 is TGTGCCAGCAGCTTAGTGGGGCGATGGTCGGGCACTGAAGCTTTCTTT.

The genes are TRBV5-6 and TRBJ2-7; D perhaps matches TRBD1 (6 bases). CDR1 is SGHDT, CDR2 YYEEEE, per germline. Trimming stripped 2 bases from V and 4 bases from J, with 10 bases between. This CDR3 contains 13 residues. The CDR3 here is CASSFKQGYEQYF. The CDR3 DNA reads TGTGCCAGCAGCTTTAAGCAGGGGTACGAGCAGTACTTC.

This clone has a single count. The chain is built from TRBV7-9 and TRBJ1-2; the D is unclear. Trimming took 4 bases from V and 5 from J, leaving 17 bases between them. The CDR3 has 15 amino acids. Germline V gives CDR1 SEHNR, CDR2 FQNEAQ (reference sequence). CDR3 amino acids: CASSSRARGPYGYTF. CDR3 sequence (DNA): TGTGCCAGCAGCTCCCGGGCGCGAGGACCTTATGGCTACACCTTC.

The chain joins TRBV7-2 to TRBJ2-1; D might be TRBD2 (7 bases). Germline CDR1 is SGHTA and CDR2 is FQGNSA. Trimming removed 4 bases at V and 12 bases at J, with 19 bases between. This CDR3 has 14 residues. The DNA for the CDR3 is TGTGCCAGCAGCTCAACCAATGGGGGGGCTAGGCAGTTCTTC. Its protein is CASSSTNGGARQFF.

CDR3 sequence: CASSLVGLLGSKNIQYF. CDR3 in DNA: TGCGCCAGCAGCTTGGTGGGCCTCCTTGGATCCAAAAACATTCAGTACTTC. This chain uses TRBV5-1 with TRBJ2-4, with D uncertain. CDR1 is SGHRS, CDR2 YFSETQ, per germline. The CDR3 loop spans 17 amino acids. Trimming removed 0 bases at V and 2 bases at J, with 15 bases between. Based on the CDR3 plus reference TRBV5-1 and TRBJ2-4, the full variable domain is KAGVTQTPRYLIKTRGQQVTLSCSPISGHRSVSWYQQTPGQGLQFLFEYFSETQRNKGNFPGRFSGRQFSNSRSEMNVSTLELGDSALYLCASSLVGLLGSKNIQYFGAGTRLSVL.

The gene calls are TRBV11-2 and TRBJ2-7; either TRBD1 or TRBD2 may fit D (5 bases each). This CDR3 comprises 15 residues. Germline CDR1 is SGHAT and CDR2 is FQNNGV. V was trimmed by 5 bases and J by 0 bases, leaving 14 bases between them. CDR3 in amino acids: CASSRWDVSSYEQYF. The CDR3, as DNA: TGTGCCAGCAGCCGTTGGGACGTGAGCTCCTACGAGCAGTACTTC.

The rearrangement joins TRBV2 to TRBJ1-4; D gene ambiguous. The CDR3 totals 17 residues. Germline loops: CDR1 SNHLY, CDR2 FYNNEI. V shed 6 bases and J shed 3 bases, with 20 bases lying between them. The DNA for the CDR3 is TGTGCCAGCAGCCTTCCGGGAGGAGATTCATCTAATGAAAAACTGTTTTTT. This gives the protein CASSLPGGDSSNEKLFF.

The chain links TRBV5-5 to TRBJ2-7, with 9 bases aligning to TRBD1. Per germline, CDR1 SGHKS and CDR2 YYEKEE (reference sequence). V was pared by 3 bases and J by 5 bases, with 9 bases of the junction left unmatched. The CDR3 has 15 residues. The CDR3 loop reads CASSWTLGQGNEQYF. In DNA, the CDR3 is TGTGCCAGCAGCTGGACGCTCGGACAGGGGAACGAGCAGTACTTC. Full variable domain (rest looked up from reference TRBV5-5 and TRBJ2-7): DAGVTQSPTHLIKTRGQQVTLRCSPISGHKSVSWYQQVLGQGPQFIFQYYEKEERGRGNFPDRFSARQFPNYSSELNVNALLLGDSALYLCASSWTLGQGNEQYFGPGTRLTVT.